Listed below are T cell receptor beta chains from one sample, sequenced in a study of control samples from healthy donors and cancer patients. Sequencing was performed with immunoSEQ multiplex PCR; in TCRdb, only in-frame clones are kept and a portion is missing. Of 90,000 or so clones in the sample, 88% were seen once. Sequencing input: blood. These receptor sequences come from a woman aged 70 to 79 in good health. CDR3s include the opening cysteine and the closing phenylalanine or tryptophan.

cdr3_aa: CAISAGTPGQPQHF
v_call: TRBV10-3

cdr3_aa: CASSPPGQVTYNEQFF
v_call: TRBV2

cdr3_aa: CASSYSVGRDYGYTF
v_call: TRBV6-5

cdr3_aa: CASSQTGTNQPQHF
v_call: TRBV25-1

cdr3_aa: CASSQADSNQPQHF
v_call: TRBV19

cdr3_aa: CASSEDRLETQYF
v_call: TRBV6-1

cdr3_aa: CASSFNRGGWGTEAFF
v_call: TRBV7-2

cdr3_aa: CASTVQSTEAFF
v_call: TRBV21-1

cdr3_aa: CASSLAGGASDTQYF
v_call: TRBV5-1

cdr3_aa: CASSQGSRDYGYTF
v_call: TRBV14

cdr3_aa: CASSLGGHRDDPRETQYF
v_call: TRBV5-5

cdr3_aa: CASSNRAGDSPLHF
v_call: TRBV5-4

cdr3_aa: CASSVAETGELFF
v_call: TRBV9

cdr3_aa: CASSQDLSGANVLTF
v_call: TRBV3-1/TRBV3-2

cdr3_aa: CASSRGGAQYF
v_call: TRBV27

cdr3_aa: CASSSELAGTGELFF
v_call: TRBV7-3

cdr3_aa: CASNGEGRVSYGYTF
v_call: TRBV3-1/TRBV3-2

cdr3_aa: CASSPTTGVSGNTIYF
v_call: TRBV18

cdr3_aa: CASSQDRVTNEKLFF
v_call: TRBV4-1

cdr3_aa: CASSPRLAQETQYF
v_call: TRBV9

cdr3_aa: CASSYGTVGHGYTF
v_call: TRBV5-5